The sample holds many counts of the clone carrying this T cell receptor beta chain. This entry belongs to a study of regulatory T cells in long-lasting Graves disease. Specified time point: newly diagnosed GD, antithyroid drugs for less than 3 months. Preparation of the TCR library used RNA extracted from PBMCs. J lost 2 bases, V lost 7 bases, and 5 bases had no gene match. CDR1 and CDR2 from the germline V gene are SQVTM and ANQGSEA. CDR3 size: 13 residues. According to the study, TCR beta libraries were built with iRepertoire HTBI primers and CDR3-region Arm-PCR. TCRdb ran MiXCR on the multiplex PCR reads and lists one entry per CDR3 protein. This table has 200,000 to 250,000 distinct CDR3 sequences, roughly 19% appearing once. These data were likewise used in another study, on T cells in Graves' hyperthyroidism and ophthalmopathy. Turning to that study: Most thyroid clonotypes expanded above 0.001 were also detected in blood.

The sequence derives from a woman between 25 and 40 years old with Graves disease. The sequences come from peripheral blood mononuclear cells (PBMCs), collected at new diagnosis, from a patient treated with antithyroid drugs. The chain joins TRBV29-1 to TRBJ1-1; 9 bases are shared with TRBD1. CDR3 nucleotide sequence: TGCAGCGCTTCGGGACAGGGAAACACTGAAGCTTTCTTT. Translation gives CSASGQGNTEAFF. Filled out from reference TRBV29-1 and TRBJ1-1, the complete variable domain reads SAVISQKPSRDICQRGTSLTIQCQVDSQVTMMFWYRQQPGQSLTLIATANQGSEATYESGFVIDKFPISRPNLTFSTLTVSNMSPEDSSIYLCSASGQGNTEAFFGQGTRLTVV.